The next 30 T cell receptor beta chains were all read from a single sample in a study of blood T cells in healthy people across ages. Primers used in a second PCR of about 7 to 12 cycles were a sample-barcoded 5' primer and a J-beta primer mix. TCRdb itself ran the 5' RACE reads through MiXCR, one entry per CDR3 protein. Of hundreds of thousands of distinct CDR3 sequences in the sample, about three fifths were seen once. Input material: blood. Receptors originate from a young man in good health.

The genes are TRBV20-1 and TRBJ2-1, with D perhaps matching TRBD2 (5 bases). V lost 1 base, J lost 0 bases, and 10 bases lay in between. CDR1 and CDR2 from the germline V gene are DFQATT and SNEGSKA (reference sequence). The CDR3 runs to 15 residues. In DNA form, the CDR3 reads TGCAGTGCTAGAGTTGGAGGACTCTCCTACAATGAGCAGTTCTTC. This codes for CSARVGGLSYNEQFF.

This clonotype was recorded a few times. The chain joins TRBV4-2 to TRBJ1-2, with a weak D call TRBD1 (6 bases). The CDR3 is made up of 16 amino acids. The germline gives CDR1 LGHNA, CDR2 YNFKEQ. The germline V and J ends were trimmed by 0 bases and 0 bases, with 11 bases remaining between them. The CDR3 loop reads CASSQEPDRANYGYTF. The CDR3, as DNA: TGTGCCAGCAGCCAAGAACCGGACAGAGCTAACTATGGCTACACCTTC.

In the case of this clonotype: Mismatch with germline at one junction end may stem from a read error. The V gene is TRBV7-3, the J gene TRBJ2-2; the D is unclear. CDR1 SGHTA and CDR2 FQGTGA come from the germline V gene. The CDR3 runs 14 residues. CDR3 protein: CASSPSGNTEELFF. The DNA of the CDR3 is TGTGCCAGCAGCCCCTCTGGGAACACCGAGGAGCTGTTTTTT.

The chain combines TRBV5-1 with TRBJ2-3; no definite D call. The CDR3 runs to 13 residues. V was cut by 0 bases and J by 9 bases, with 11 bases left in between. Germline V CDR1 and CDR2: SGHRS, YFSETQ. Here the CDR3 DNA reads TGCGCCAGCAGCTTGGATATGGAACGGACGCAGTATTTT. The encoded protein is CASSLDMERTQYF.

The V gene is TRBV12-3 or TRBV12-4, the J gene TRBJ1-5, with D maybe TRBD1 (6 bases). The germline V and J ends were trimmed by 5 bases and 5 bases, with 7 bases remaining between them. The CDR3 spans 12 residues. CDR3 nucleotides: TGTGCCAGCAGTCAGGGGTATCAGCCCCAGCATTTT. Protein sequence: CASSQGYQPQHF.

CDR3 region: CASSYDWSGYGYTF. The CDR3 DNA reads as TGTGCCAGCAGTTACGACTGGAGCGGCTATGGCTACACCTTC. V gene TRBV6-5 combines with J gene TRBJ1-2; D call uncertain. Trimming removed 2 bases from V and 4 bases from J, with 11 bases in between. CDR1 and CDR2 (germline): MNHEY, SVGAGI. This CDR3 contains 14 residues.

The genes are TRBV2 and TRBJ2-4; D unclear. The J call may be faulty, since TRBJ2-7 better matches the DNA end. The germline gives CDR1 SNHLY, CDR2 FYNNEI. The length of the CDR3 is 12 residues. The CDR3 nucleotides are TGTGCCAGCAGCTCTCTAGTATACGAGCAGTACTTC. This gives the protein CASSSLVYEQYF.

The chain is built from TRBV27 and TRBJ1-4; D is unclear. CDR1 MNHEY and CDR2 SMNVEV come from the germline V gene (reference sequence). The ends were cut back, 4 bases at V and 0 bases at J, with 9 bases in the middle. CDR3 length: 15 amino acids. The CDR3 loop is CASSYYGPTNEKLFF. CDR3 sequence (DNA): TGTGCCAGCAGTTACTACGGACCAACTAATGAAAAACTGTTTTTT.

V is TRBV6-6 and J is TRBJ1-6; D is perhaps TRBD1 (5 bases). Trimming stripped 5 bases from V and 10 bases from J, with 18 bases between. Germline V gives CDR1 MNHNY, CDR2 SVGAGI (reference sequence). The CDR3 totals 15 residues. The CDR3 nucleotides read TGTGCCAGCAGTCCCGTTGACAGTCTGAACTCACCCCTCCACTTT. Translation gives CASSPVDSLNSPLHF.

In this sample, this clonotype turned up a few times. V gene TRBV5-1 combines with J gene TRBJ2-3, with D possibly being TRBD1 (6 bases). V gave up 6 bases and J gave up 3 bases, with 14 bases separating them. Looked up from germline, CDR1 is SGHRS and CDR2 is YFSETQ. The CDR3 totals 14 residues. CDR3 in amino acids: CASKTGVVTDTQYF. The DNA of the CDR3 is TGCGCCAGCAAGACAGGAGTAGTAACAGATACGCAGTATTTT.

The rearrangement links TRBV6-1 to TRBJ2-7, with a weak D call TRBD1 (6 bases). The CDR3 has 14 residues. Between the trimmed V and J ends, which lost 6 bases and 0 bases, there was a span of 12 bases. Looked up from germline, CDR1 is MNHNS and CDR2 is SASEGT. As DNA, the CDR3 is TGTGCCAGCAGCGCAAGGGACAACTCCTACGAGCAGTACTTC. This sequence encodes CASSARDNSYEQYF.

The chain combines TRBV7-8 with TRBJ2-3, with D perhaps assigned TRBD1 or TRBD2 (5 bases each). The CDR3 is made up of 13 amino acids. Germline V gene sequence: CDR1 SGHVS, CDR2 FQNEAQ. The V gene lost 8 bases and the J gene lost 1 base, with 10 bases spanning the gap. CDR3 nucleotides: TGTGCCAGCCCGGGACGGGGCACAGATACGCAGTATTTT. Protein sequence: CASPGRGTDTQYF.

There are a few counts of this clonotype. The V and J genes are TRBV29-1 and TRBJ1-2; D perhaps matches TRBD1 (6 bases). Between the trimmed V and J ends, which lost 7 bases and 8 bases, there was a span of 17 bases. The CDR3 totals 12 residues. Germline assignment: CDR1 SQVTM and CDR2 ANQGSEA. CDR3 residues: CSGRDTEKGYTF. The CDR3, as DNA: TGCAGCGGGCGGGACACTGAAAAAGGCTACACCTTC.

V is TRBV6-5 and J is TRBJ1-6, with D perhaps TRBD1 (6 bases). This CDR3 is built from 16 residues. Trimming left V 4 bases short and J 4 bases short, with 14 bases between. Germline CDR1 and CDR2: MNHEY and SVGAGI. The CDR3 DNA reads as TGTGCCAGCAGTTCCACCGGGACACCGTATAATTCACCCCTCCACTTT. Amino acids: CASSSTGTPYNSPLHF.

The V call is TRBV4-3, the J call TRBJ2-3, with TRBD2 as a possible D gene (6 bases). This CDR3 spans 15 amino acids. V lost 5 bases and J lost 3, with 15 bases in between. CDR1 is LGHNA, CDR2 YSLEER, per germline. CDR3 protein: CASSMRDLPTDTQYF. The CDR3 DNA sequence: TGCGCCAGCAGCATGCGGGACCTTCCTACAGATACGCAGTATTTT.

The rearrangement joins TRBV6-2 or TRBV6-3 to TRBJ2-3; D possibly corresponds to TRBD2 (5 bases). Trimming took 7 bases from V and 0 from J, leaving 8 bases between them. CDR1 is MNHEY and CDR2 is SVGEGT in the germline V gene. CDR3 length: 13 amino acids. The CDR3 here is CASIRTSTDTQYF. The CDR3 DNA follows: TGTGCCAGCATACGGACTAGCACAGATACGCAGTATTTT.

CDR3 sequence reads: CASSLAGGPKRQFF. Written as DNA, the CDR3 is TGTGCCAGCAGCTTAGCGGGAGGGCCGAAACGGCAGTTCTTC. The chain combines TRBV6-2 or TRBV6-3 with TRBJ2-5, with TRBD2 identical over 11 bases. The closer fit of TRBJ2-1 to the DNA end suggests the J call may be wrong. This CDR3 is built from 14 residues. Germline CDR1 MNHEY, CDR2 SVGEGT.

This clonotype was observed once. The V call is TRBV7-9, the J call TRBJ2-1; 8 nucleotides agree with TRBD1. The germline gives CDR1 SEHNR, CDR2 FQNEAQ (reference sequence). The CDR3 has 15 residues. V lost 4 bases, J lost 6 bases, and 8 bases stayed unmatched. Here the CDR3 reads CASSSETGVLNEQFF. In DNA, the CDR3 is TGTGCCAGCAGCTCGGAGACAGGGGTACTCAATGAGCAGTTCTTC.

The V and J genes are TRBV29-1 and TRBJ2-1; D not resolved. V was trimmed by 6 bases and J by 2 bases, leaving 11 bases between them. Germline CDR1 is SQVTM and CDR2 is ANQGSEA. The CDR3 runs to 13 residues. The CDR3 is CSVSTRTYNEQFF. CDR3 DNA: TGCAGCGTCTCGACACGAACCTACAATGAGCAGTTCTTC.

The count of this clonotype is one. V usage is TRBV7-9 and J usage is TRBJ2-7, with 8 bases identical to TRBD2. Trimming at V came to 3 bases and at J to 7 bases, leaving 11 bases not matched to a gene. The CDR3 is made up of 15 amino acids. CDR1 SEHNR and CDR2 FQNEAQ come from the germline V gene (reference sequence). In DNA, the CDR3 is TGTGCCAGCAGCTTCGTGGAGCTAGCGGGTTATGAGCAGTACTTC. It yields the protein CASSFVELAGYEQYF.

The chain links TRBV29-1 to TRBJ2-4; D is possibly TRBD2 (6 bases). The J call may be wrong; the DNA end is better matched by TRBJ2-5. The germline V gene has CDR1 SQVTM and CDR2 ANQGSEA. The CDR3 is 13 amino acids. As DNA, the CDR3 is TGCAGCGTTGGGATTTCGGGGGTGGAGACCCAGTACTTC. Its protein is CSVGISGVETQYF.

A few counts support this clonotype. The chain links TRBV29-1 to TRBJ2-5, with 9 bases aligning to TRBD2. After removal of 4 bases from V and 2 bases from J, the junction contained 2 bases not matched to a gene. There are 13 residues in the CDR3. Germline values: CDR1 SQVTM, CDR2 ANQGSEA. DNA for the CDR3: TGCAGCGTTGCGGGACTAGCACAAGAGACCCAGTACTTC. The encoded protein is CSVAGLAQETQYF.

There are a few counts of this clonotype. The chain combines TRBV28 with TRBJ1-1; 8 bases are a match to TRBD1. CDR1 is MDHEN and CDR2 is SYDVKM in the germline V gene. The CDR3 has 15 residues. Germline trimming cut 3 bases from V and 4 bases from J; bases unmatched to any gene: 7. The CDR3 sequence: CASSLARGLSTEAFF. The CDR3 bases are TGTGCCAGCAGTTTGGCCAGGGGGCTGAGCACTGAAGCTTTCTTT. The full variable domain, completed using reference TRBV28 and TRBJ1-1, is DVKVTQSSRYLVKRTGEKVFLECVQDMDHENMFWYRQDPGLGLRLIYFSYDVKMKEKGDIPEGYSVSREKKERFSLILESASTNQTSMYLCASSLARGLSTEAFFGQGTRLTVV.

The chain links TRBV20-1 to TRBJ2-6; 8 nucleotides match TRBD1. Trimming cost V 6 bases and J 1 base; bases outside gene matches: 5. This CDR3 has 15 amino acids. Germline V gives CDR1 DFQATT, CDR2 SNEGSKA (reference sequence). The DNA for the CDR3 is TGCAGTGCGCGGACAGGGCTGTCTGGGGCCAACGTCCTGACTTTC. Translation: CSARTGLSGANVLTF.

This clonotype showed up just a few times. A junction end diverges from the germline sequence, so it may reflect a read error. The V and J genes are TRBV4-1 and TRBJ2-1, with D unresolved. Germline V lookup: CDR1 MGHRA, CDR2 YSYEKL. This CDR3 is built from 16 residues. The DNA of the CDR3 is TGCGCCAGCACCCCGACCCGGCAGGACCTCCGCAATGCGCAGTTCTTC. This gives the protein CASTPTRQDLRNAQFF.

V gene TRBV5-1 combines with J gene TRBJ2-4; D unresolved. The CDR3 spans 14 residues. Germline V gene lookup returns CDR1 SGHRS and CDR2 YFSETQ. The V end lost 4 bases, the J end lost 5 bases, and 13 bases lay between the germline ends. The CDR3 loop is CASSPGQRENIQYF. DNA of the CDR3: TGCGCCAGCAGCCCTGGGCAGAGAGAAAACATTCAGTACTTC.

This clonotype has just one count. J is TRBJ2-1 and V is TRBV7-3; tentative D call: TRBD2 (6 bases). The J call may be in error: the DNA end matches TRBJ2-7 better. Germline CDR1 and CDR2: SGHTA and FQGTGA. The CDR3 extends over 17 amino acids. CDR3 amino acids: CASSSIPAGSSYNEQYF. The DNA for the CDR3 is TGTGCCAGCAGCTCAATCCCAGCGGGTAGCTCCTACAATGAGCAGTACTTC.

This clonotype was picked up a small number of times. The rearrangement uses TRBV12-3 or TRBV12-4 and TRBJ1-2; unclear D gene. The V end was cut by 3 bases, the J end by 8 bases, with 13 bases between. The CDR3 sequence is 13 residues long. The CDR3 region has the DNA TGTGCCAGCAGTTTTACCAGGATTGGAGGCTACACCTTC. Its protein is CASSFTRIGGYTF.

This clonotype came up a few times. The chain links TRBV20-1 to TRBJ1-2, with D hard to call. Germline-derived CDR1 and CDR2 are DFQATT and SNEGSKA (reference sequence). Deletions cut 4 bases from V and 8 bases from J, with 11 bases between. This CDR3 has 11 amino acids. DNA for the CDR3: TGCAGTGCTATTCACGGGGAAGGCTACACCTTC. As protein: CSAIHGEGYTF.

The V gene is TRBV21-1, the J gene TRBJ1-2. TRBV21-1 is flagged as a pseudogene. The CDR3 spans 18 residues. Here the CDR3 reads CASSKVSGEEKRGYGYTF. CDR3 in DNA: TGTGCCAGCAGCAAAGTCTCCGGGGAGGAAAAGCGTGGCTATGGCTACACCTTC.